This TCR beta chain derives from a study of T-cell reconstitution after alpha-beta-depleted transplantation in children. Findings of the study overall: One year post-transplant, T-cell counts and diversity were largely derived from T cells produced anew.

Of note for this clonotype: The antigen remains undetermined.

Germline values: CDR1 SGHRS, CDR2 YFSETQ. With 2 bases removed from V and 5 bases from J, the gap between germline ends came to 10 bases. The CDR3 length is 13 residues. Preparation of the TCRbeta library involved a method that used unique molecular identifiers. TCRdb passed the PCR reads through MiXCR, listing each CDR3 protein once. The sample lists about 900,000 distinct CDR3 sequences, roughly 29% occurring once. Sequences were derived from PBMCs, mostly from graft donor cells, sampled 360 days after TCRalphabeta/CD19-depleted stem cell transplant. The V gene is TRBV5-1, the J gene TRBJ1-1, with D perhaps TRBD1 (6 bases). The clonotype originates from a boy in the first two years of life who had a stem cell transplant for SCID, so the T cells may come from the graft donor. The chain's CDR3 is CASSFTGQTEAFF. CDR3 bases: TGCGCCAGCAGCTTCACAGGGCAAACTGAAGCTTTCTTT.